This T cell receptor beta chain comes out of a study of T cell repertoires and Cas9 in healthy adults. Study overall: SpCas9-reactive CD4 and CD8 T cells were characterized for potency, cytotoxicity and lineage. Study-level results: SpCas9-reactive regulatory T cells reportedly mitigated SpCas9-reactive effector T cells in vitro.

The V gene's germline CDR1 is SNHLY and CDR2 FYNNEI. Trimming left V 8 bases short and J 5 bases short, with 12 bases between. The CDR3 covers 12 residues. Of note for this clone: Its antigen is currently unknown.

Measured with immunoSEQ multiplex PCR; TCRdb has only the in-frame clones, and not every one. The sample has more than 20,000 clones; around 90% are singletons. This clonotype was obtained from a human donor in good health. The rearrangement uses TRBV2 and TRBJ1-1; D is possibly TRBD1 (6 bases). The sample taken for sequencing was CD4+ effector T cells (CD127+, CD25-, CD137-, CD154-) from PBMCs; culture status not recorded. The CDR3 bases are TGTGCCAGCCGAACAGGGTGGACTGAAGCTTTCTTT. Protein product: CASRTGWTEAFF.